The 24 T cell receptor beta chains given below trace back to one sample, sequenced in a study of blood T cell repertoires in COVID-19 (dated by TCRdb to 2020 to 2022). Libraries were prepared through the immunoSEQ multiplex PCR assay. TCRdb took over this immuneACCESS table, retaining in-frame rearrangements with V and J assigned. Such tables are incomplete; in checked studies, under half of the missing clones stem from an unresolved V gene, and the remainder is unexplained. The sample has some 180,000 clones on record, 84% of them singletons. The top ten constitute around 2.9% of the sample. The sample comprised PBMCs or T cells enriched from blood (not recorded which). The receptors here all came from a woman aged 30 to 39 who had been exposed to COVID-19.

This chain links TRBV15 with TRBJ2-6; 8 bases line up with TRBD1. The V gene end was trimmed by 3 bases and the J gene end by 2 bases; junction bases not matched to a gene: 9. Germline CDR1 is LNHNV and CDR2 is YYDKDF (reference sequence). The CDR3 totals 18 residues. The CDR3 loop reads CATSSQGAGMAGANVLTF. CDR3 DNA sequence: TGTGCCACCAGCAGCCAGGGGGCAGGGATGGCTGGGGCCAACGTCCTGACTTTC.

The table lists this clone with a count of one. V usage is TRBV3-1 (or the pseudogene TRBV3-2) and J usage is TRBJ1-2, with unresolved D. The germline V gene encodes CDR1 LGHDT and CDR2 YNNKEL (reference sequence). Trimming removed 1 base at V and 6 bases at J, with 6 bases between. CDR3 size: 12 residues. CDR3 coding DNA: TGTGCCAGCAGCCAAGCCCTAAATGGCTACACCTTC. The encoded protein is CASSQALNGYTF.

The chain uses TRBV19 and TRBJ2-2; D is uncertain. The CDR3 totals 15 residues. V lost 5 bases, J lost 3 bases, and 13 bases lay in between. Germline CDR1 is LNHDA and CDR2 is SQIVND (reference sequence). The CDR3 DNA reads TGTGCCAGTAGTGTTGTTAGCCGCGACACCGGGGAGCTGTTTTTT. Its translation is CASSVVSRDTGELFF.

The chain couples TRBV9 to TRBJ1-2; TRBD1 matches 7 bases. CDR1 and CDR2 from the germline V gene are SGDLS and YYNGEE. The CDR3 is 16 residues long. V was clipped by 1 base and J by 2 bases; unmatched bases: 8. The CDR3 DNA is TGTGCCAGCAGCGTACAGGGGGGCCCTTTAAACTATGGCTACACCTTC. It specifies CASSVQGGPLNYGYTF.

The CDR3 reads CASSLFGGGESNQPQHF. In DNA form, the CDR3 reads TGTGCCAGCAGCTTATTTGGGGGCGGAGAGAGCAATCAGCCCCAGCATTTT. The genes are TRBV5-5 and TRBJ1-5; D possibly corresponds to TRBD1 (6 bases). V lost 2 bases and J 1 base, leaving 16 bases between the germline ends. Germline CDR1 and CDR2: SGHKS and YYEKEE (reference sequence). The CDR3 has 17 residues.

The rearrangement links TRBV12-3 or TRBV12-4 to TRBJ1-1; D not certain. Trimming pared 8 bases from V and 11 bases from J, leaving 12 bases between. This CDR3 contains 10 residues. As DNA, the CDR3 is TGTGCCAGCGGCTCAACCGTGGCTTTCTTT. As protein: CASGSTVAFF.

CDR3 sequence reads: CASHGGRGQGRTTEAFF. Here the CDR3 DNA reads TGTGCCTCACACGGGGGAAGGGGGCAAGGGCGGACCACTGAAGCTTTCTTT. The rearrangement joins TRBV30 to TRBJ1-1; 7 nucleotides line up with TRBD1. V shed 7 bases, J shed 4 bases, and the junction held 21 bases outside the gene matches. The CDR3 spans 17 residues. The germline V gene encodes CDR1 GTSNPN and CDR2 SVGIG (reference sequence).

The rearrangement uses TRBV5-1 and TRBJ2-2; a weak D match, TRBD2 (7 bases). V dropped 0 bases and J dropped 0 bases, with 9 bases sitting between them. CDR1 and CDR2 (germline): SGHRS, YFSETQ. This CDR3 comprises 16 residues. The CDR3 bases are TGCGCCAGCAGCTTGGAGGGGGGGCCGAACACCGGGGAGCTGTTTTTT. Amino acid sequence: CASSLEGGPNTGELFF.

The chain joins TRBV11-3 to TRBJ2-3; TRBD1 aligns across 8 bases. This CDR3 contains 15 residues. The V gene end was trimmed by 5 bases and the J gene end by 0 bases; junction bases not matched to a gene: 4. The germline V gene has CDR1 SGHNT and CDR2 YENEEA. The CDR3 spells CASSLGQGSTDTQYF. DNA of the CDR3: TGTGCCAGCAGCCTCGGACAGGGTAGCACAGATACGCAGTATTTT.

The chain couples TRBV19 to TRBJ1-1, with D perhaps matching TRBD1 (5 bases). Trimming stripped 0 bases from V and 2 bases from J, with 13 bases between. Germline assignment: CDR1 LNHDA and CDR2 SQIVND (reference sequence). The CDR3 is 16 residues long. The CDR3 region is CASSIDLRGYNTEAFF. The CDR3 region has the DNA TGTGCCAGTAGTATAGATCTACGGGGGTATAACACTGAAGCTTTCTTT.

In DNA, the CDR3 is TGTGCCAGCAGTTACCGCGGAGACTATCAGCCCCAGCATTTT. This translates into CASSYRGDYQPQHF. V is TRBV6-5 and J is TRBJ1-5, with no clear D. The V gene lost 2 bases and the J gene lost 5 bases, with 10 bases spanning the gap. CDR1 MNHEY and CDR2 SVGAGI come from the germline V gene. The CDR3 loop spans 14 amino acids.

The V gene is TRBV20-1, the J gene TRBJ1-6; D unclear. The germline V and J ends were trimmed by 3 bases and 0 bases, with 9 bases remaining between them. Germline assignment: CDR1 DFQATT and CDR2 SNEGSKA (reference sequence). CDR3 size: 15 residues. The CDR3 reads CSASVGSSYNSPLHF. The CDR3 DNA reads as TGCAGTGCTAGTGTGGGGAGCTCCTATAATTCACCCCTCCACTTT.

The chain joins TRBV5-5 to TRBJ1-4; D gene uncertain. Trimming left V 2 bases short and J 0 bases short, with 5 bases between. In germline, CDR1 is SGHKS, CDR2 YYEKEE (reference sequence). The CDR3 totals 14 residues. The CDR3 nucleotides are TGTGCCAGCAGCTTTGAGTCAACTAATGAAAAACTGTTTTTT. Translation gives CASSFESTNEKLFF.

The CDR3 DNA is TGTGCCAGCAGCCAAGATGAGGGGGCTTGGGAGACCCAGTACTTC. Its protein is CASSQDEGAWETQYF. The gene calls are TRBV3-1 (or the pseudogene TRBV3-2) and TRBJ2-5, with 7 bases fitting TRBD1. Unmatched junction bases numbered 6, after V lost 0 bases and J lost 5 bases. Per germline, CDR1 LGHDT and CDR2 YNNKEL (reference sequence). CDR3 length: 15 amino acids.

The chain joins TRBV4-3 to TRBJ2-2; TRBD1 might be the D (5 bases). The germline CDR1 and CDR2 sequences are LGHNA and YSLEER. The CDR3 contains 14 residues. V shed 2 bases and J shed 9 bases, with 13 bases lying between them. The CDR3 region has the DNA TGCGCCAGCAGCCAAATGGGGCTCTCCCGGGAGCTGTTTTTT. It translates to CASSQMGLSRELFF.

Comments on this clone: In the same sample, other DNA sequences code for this CDR3. This chain joins TRBV2 and TRBJ1-3, with D unclear. The V gene lost 2 bases and the J gene lost 4 bases, with 3 bases spanning the gap. The germline V gene encodes CDR1 SNHLY and CDR2 FYNNEI. The CDR3 loop spans 12 amino acids. The CDR3 sequence: CASSERGNTIYF. CDR3 nucleotide sequence: TGTGCCAGCAGTGAACGGGGAAACACCATATATTTT.

J is TRBJ2-2 and V is TRBV6-5; the match to TRBD1 covers 10 bases. Germline CDR1 reads MNHEY; CDR2 reads SVGAGI. The J segment lost 5 bases and the V segment lost 2 bases, leaving 5 bases of the junction unmatched. This CDR3 contains 16 residues. CDR3 region: CASSYGGDRGTGELFF. Written as DNA, the CDR3 is TGTGCCAGCAGTTACGGCGGGGACAGGGGAACCGGGGAGCTGTTTTTT.

The chain couples TRBV7-6 to TRBJ1-5; 7 nucleotides match TRBD1. With V trimmed by 1 base and J by 0 bases, 3 bases remained unmatched. Per the germline V gene, CDR1 is SGHVS and CDR2 is FNYEAQ. The CDR3 runs 16 residues. The CDR3 reads CASSLGDSNSNQPQHF. CDR3 nucleotides: TGTGCCAGCAGCTTAGGGGACAGCAATAGCAATCAGCCCCAGCATTTT.

The chain couples TRBV29-1 to TRBJ2-1, with 9 bases matching TRBD2. The CDR3 is 14 amino acids. Germline V gene data show CDR1 as SQVTM and CDR2 as ANQGSEA. V lost 6 bases and J lost 7; bases outside the gene matches: 10. The CDR3 region has the DNA TGCAGCGTCGGCGGGGGGGCCATGTCGAATGAGCAGTTCTTC. Amino acids: CSVGGGAMSNEQFF.

The gene calls are TRBV2 and TRBJ2-2; D might be TRBD1 (6 bases). CDR1 is SNHLY and CDR2 is FYNNEI in the germline V gene. V lost 2 bases and J 3 bases, leaving 16 bases between the germline ends. This CDR3 is 17 amino acids long. The CDR3 loop reads CASSEQVPGQYTGELFF. In DNA, the CDR3 is TGTGCCAGCAGTGAACAGGTCCCTGGACAGTACACCGGGGAGCTGTTTTTT.

The chain has TRBV27 and TRBJ1-2, with 7 bases lining up with TRBD1. The junction had 2 bases not matched to a gene; V was cut back by 3 bases and J by 4 bases. This CDR3 is built from 13 residues. CDR1 and CDR2 (germline): MNHEY, SMNVEV (reference sequence). Here the CDR3 DNA reads TGTGCCAGCAGTTTTCGGGACAGCTATGGCTACACCTTC. This encodes CASSFRDSYGYTF.

This rearrangement joins TRBV4-1 to TRBJ2-7, with a tentative D call TRBD1 (5 bases). The CDR3 sequence is 13 residues long. V was cut by 5 bases and J by 6 bases, with 14 bases left in between. Germline-derived CDR1 and CDR2 are MGHRA and YSYEKL. The CDR3 bases are TGCGCCAGCAGCTACGATACAGGCCTCGAGCAGTACTTC. As protein: CASSYDTGLEQYF.

The genes are TRBV11-2 and TRBJ2-7, with TRBD2 matching 9 bases. Trimming removed 0 bases from V and 5 bases from J; junction bases left unmatched: 5. The germline gives CDR1 SGHAT, CDR2 FQNNGV. The CDR3 is made up of 15 amino acids. CDR3 DNA sequence: TGTGCCAGCAGCTTAGAAGGGACTAGCATTAACGAGCAGTACTTC. It encodes CASSLEGTSINEQYF.

This sequence joins TRBV4-2 and TRBJ2-5, with D tentatively TRBD2 (7 bases). CDR1 is LGHNA, CDR2 YNFKEQ, per germline. The CDR3 runs 16 residues. Trimming pared 1 base from V and 5 bases from J, leaving 17 bases between. The CDR3 nucleotides are TGTGCCAGCAGCCAAGCCGCGGAGGGGAGGGGGGAGACCCAGTACTTC. Encoded protein: CASSQAAEGRGETQYF.